This T cell receptor beta chain was captured by sequencing in a study of graft-versus-host responses after intestinal transplantation (dated by TCRdb to about 2021). Background on the whole study: Recipients received multivisceral, liver-intestinal, or isolated intestinal transplants. Every recipient was given anti-thymocyte globulin induction, then maintenance tacrolimus and steroids for 2 to 3 years. The cohort enrolled 20 to 30 intestinal transplant recipients including one retransplant, and a few patients lacking pretransplant specimens were excluded. Donor T cell macrochimerism was defined as a peak of at least 4% donor T cells among recipient peripheral blood mononuclear cells. After intestinal transplantation, graft-versus-host and host-versus-graft alloreactive T cell clones in the graft, circulation and bone marrow were tracked using bulk TCR-beta CDR3 sequencing. To identify alloreactive clones, pre-transplant mixed lymphocyte reaction products were sequenced and then compared with unstimulated pre-transplant donor and recipient T cells. Rather than going through the commercial service, samples from a few later patients were sequenced in-house on an Illumina MiSeq and processed with MiXCR.

The full study reports these points: In patients with donor T cell macrochimerism, the allografts had high GvH to HvG T cell clonal ratios. Conclusions were limited by the relatively low number and heterogeneity of intestinal transplant patients. GvH clones turned up in recipient bone marrow, with some appearing earlier in ileal mucosa or blood, a pattern consistent with an intestinal mucosal origin. Early after transplant, declines in HvG clones were associated with peak levels of circulating GvH clones.

Concerning this clone: The antigen this receptor binds is unknown. There are no base qualities to consult, and no much larger clone falls within one base.

Library generation was performed with the immunoSEQ multiplex PCR assay. Adaptive Biotechnologies carried out high-throughput TCR-beta CDR3 sequencing of genomic DNA for most patients. On the study's bioinformatics: Adaptive's ImmunoSEQ software supplied the TCR sequencing data for 18 patients, while MiXCR and VDJtools were used to process three other patients. CDR3 nucleotide sequences shared between donor and recipient were removed because the origin of such sequences could not be assigned. To be classed as alloreactive, a clone needed at least 2-fold expansion over unstimulated cells and a minimum CFSE-low frequency of 0.002% (template counts) or 0.001% (read counts). Mappable clones were those detected in sequenced pre-transplant spleen, lymph node, or MLR CFSE-low populations of the donor or recipient. Cumulative frequency of alloreactive clones was calculated as a percentage of all sequences weighted by copy number. Held by TCRdb, this immuneACCESS table contains in-frame sequences only and omits some clones. Under half of the omission traces to an unresolved V gene where checked; the cause of the rest is unknown. V and J calls and clone size are copied from that table; D and trimming were computed from the DNA. The sample table contains approximately 3,500 clones; only one count was recorded for about 70% of them. The ten top clones hold about 9.4% of the sample.

Dithiothreitol, EDTA incubations and collagenase D digestion were used to isolate intraepithelial and lamina propria lymphocytes from graft specimens. Bulk TCR-beta sequencing was performed on serial intestinal graft biopsy specimens collected as late as 600 days after transplant. Trimming removed 2 bases from V and 0 bases from J, leaving 9 bases between the germline ends. CDR1 SGHTA and CDR2 FQGNSA are derived from the germline V gene. The CDR3 goes from the cysteine to the phenylalanine over 15 residues. Of the read, only the CDR3 DNA is kept; its 45 bases are in frame from base 1. This receptor was obtained from a human patient who received an intestinal transplant, so some T cells may come from the graft donor. The V and J segments used are TRBV7-2 and TRBJ2-3; no confident D gene assignment can be made. The sequenced sample was ileum tissue, obtained around 5 and 7 days after intestinal transplantation. The DNA is TGTGCCAGCAGCTTAACTGGCACTAGCACAGATACGCAGTATTTT. Its protein is CASSLTGTSTDTQYF.